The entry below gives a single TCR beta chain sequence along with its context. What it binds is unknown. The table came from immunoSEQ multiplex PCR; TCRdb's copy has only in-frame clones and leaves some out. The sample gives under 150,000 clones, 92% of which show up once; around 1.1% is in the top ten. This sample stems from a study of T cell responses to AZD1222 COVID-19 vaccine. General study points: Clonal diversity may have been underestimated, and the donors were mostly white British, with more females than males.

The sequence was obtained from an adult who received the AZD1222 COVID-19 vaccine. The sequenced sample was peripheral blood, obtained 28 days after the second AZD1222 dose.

CDR3 protein: CASRSGTGGEKLFF. CDR3 DNA sequence: TGTGCCAGCAGATCCGGGACAGGCGGTGAAAAACTGTTTTTT. The rearrangement links TRBV27 to TRBJ1-4, with 8 bases fitting TRBD1. CDR3 length: 14 amino acids. Germline CDR1 MNHEY, CDR2 SMNVEV (reference sequence). V gave up 6 bases and J gave up 7 bases; unmatched junction bases: 7.